This TCR beta chain was found in a study of blood T cell repertoires in COVID-19. Germline V gene data show CDR1 as MNHEY and CDR2 as SVGEGT. The CDR3 contains 16 residues. J was trimmed by 0 bases and V by 5 bases; bases with no gene match: 8. Profiled with immunoSEQ multiplex PCR; TCRdb holds only in-frame clones, not every one. The sample gives around 190,000 clones, around 85% of which show up once; more than 20% is in the top ten. There are a few counts of this clone. The chain combines TRBV6-2 or TRBV6-3 with TRBJ2-7, with 9 bases identical to TRBD2. This TCR was recovered from a man between 70 and 80 years old with active or convalescent COVID-19. Material for sequencing was peripheral blood. DNA of the CDR3: TGTGCCAGCAGTCGTATAAGCGGGGGGCTCTCCTACGAGCAGTACTTC. It is translated as CASSRISGGLSYEQYF.